The sequence of this T cell receptor (beta chain) was determined in a study of cytomegalovirus exposure and HLA in healthy donors. Study-wide context: Earlier work reported 110 million or so unique TCR beta sequences from 150 million to 200 million T cells.

The PCR ran on 60 Vbeta and 13 Jbeta primers. Profiled with immunoSEQ multiplex PCR; TCRdb holds only in-frame clones, not every one. The sample lists about 180,000 clones; over 60% were seen once. V lost 3 bases to trimming and J lost 3 bases, with 15 bases between them. Per the germline V gene, CDR1 is MDHEN and CDR2 is SYDVKM. CDR3 size: 15 residues. The source material was PBMCs. The chain has TRBV28 and TRBJ2-7; possibly TRBD2 for D (6 bases). The origin of this receptor is a man aged 35 to 55 in good health and CMV-seropositive. The CDR3 DNA reads TGTGCCAGCAGTTTGGATCTAGCGCACAACTACGAGCAGTACTTC. This encodes CASSLDLAHNYEQYF. Supplemented by reference TRBV28 and TRBJ2-7, the full variable domain reads DVKVTQSSRYLVKRTGEKVFLECVQDMDHENMFWYRQDPGLGLRLIYFSYDVKMKEKGDIPEGYSVSREKKERFSLILESASTNQTSMYLCASSLDLAHNYEQYFGPGTRLTVT.